This T cell receptor beta chain is drawn from a study of T cells in Graves' hyperthyroidism and ophthalmopathy. Study-level results: Within blood appeared most thyroid clonotypes that had expanded above 0.001.

Template material for amplifying TCR beta CDR3 regions consisted of RNA transcripts. First-round RT-PCR targeting the TCR CDR3 was performed with the HTBI primer set. TCRdb redid the calling of the multiplex PCR reads with MiXCR, one entry per CDR3 protein. Of about 410,000 distinct CDR3 sequences listed, about 14% were seen once; the top ten hold roughly a fifth. This clonotype was detected many times. Its antigen is not known. Researchers barred patients who had uncontrolled infection, other autoimmune disease, pregnancy or lactation. Clinicians diagnosed patients from clinical symptoms, serum thyroxine and TRAb, thyroid ultrasound and orbital computed tomography. The PBMCs had their origin in 10 ml of fresh peripheral blood. The CDR3 sequence is 15 residues long. The ends were cut back, 1 base at V and 10 bases at J, with 17 bases in the middle. Germline V gene lookup returns CDR1 DFQATT and CDR2 SNEGSKA (reference sequence).

Material: blood. The sequence was obtained from a woman in her 30s with Graves' ophthalmopathy. The genes are TRBV20-1 and TRBJ1-6, with D tentatively TRBD1 (6 bases). CDR3 loop: CSARVSAAGESPLHF. DNA for the CDR3: TGCAGTGCTAGAGTTTCGGCCGCAGGGGAGTCACCCCTCCACTTT.